This TCR beta chain was sequenced during a study of shared clonotypes between healthy human individuals. Every subset's genomic DNA went evenly onto several immunoSEQ plates. Method: immunoSEQ multiplex PCR; TCRdb's copy keeps in-frame clones and lacks some. This repertoire shows 2 million or so clones, around 95% found once; its top ten account for 0.1% to 0.15%. Worth noting for this clone: What it binds is not known.

The study's findings and limits: The researchers took only blood, and tissue repertoires probably look different. Roughly 5.3% of naive CD4 clonotypes were common to four donors. Against clonotypes common to all four donors, non-shared ones had lower generation probabilities.

CDR3 length: 14 residues. Germline values: CDR1 SGDLS, CDR2 YYNGEE. The germline V and J ends were trimmed by 0 bases and 2 bases, with 8 bases remaining between them. The chain recombines TRBV9 with TRBJ1-2; D remains unclear. This receptor was taken from a man between 18 and 29 years old in good health. Sequencing was carried out using naive CD4+ T cells sorted from blood. Subset: CD45RA+ positively selected. CDR3 region: CASSVEALNYGYTF. The CDR3 coding sequence is TGTGCCAGCAGCGTAGAGGCACTCAACTATGGCTACACCTTC. Complete variable domain (other parts from reference TRBV9 and TRBJ1-2): DSGVTQTPKHLITATGQRVTLRCSPRSGDLSVYWYQQSLDQGLQFLIQYYNGEERAKGNILERFSAQQFPDLHSELNLSSLELGDSALYFCASSVEALNYGYTFGSGTRLTVV.